A selection of T cell receptor beta chains follows, all from one sample in a study of CD8+CD57+ T cells in acquired aplastic anemia. A single record per CDR3 protein comes from TCRdb applying MiXCR to the reads. Counted here are approximately 98,000 distinct CDR3 sequences, around 53% occurring once; the ten biggest clones make up about a third. Material: sorted CD4+, CD8+, or CD8+CD57+ T cells (not recorded which) from PBMCs. Receptors originate from a human donor in good health, serving as a control. Both conserved end residues are part of each CDR3. D genes are given only for firm matches. Not all rows give a size; the values are once, few, many and, for expanded clones, a class.

TRBV6-2/TRBV6-3,.,TRBJ2-7,.,TGTGCCAGCAGCAGCTCGGACGAGCAGTACTTC,CASSSSDEQYF
TRBV4-2,TRBD2,TRBJ2-3,.,TGTGCCAGCAGCGGGGGGGGGTTCATTGATACGCAGTATTTT,CASSGGGFIDTQYF
TRBV5-6,TRBD1,TRBJ2-7,many,TGTGCCAGCAGTCCCCTCGGGACAGGGTCGTACGAGCAGTACTTC,CASSPLGTGSYEQYF
TRBV7-6,.,TRBJ1-2,.,TGTGCCAGCAGCCCTAAACATACTAACTATGGCTACACCTTC,CASSPKHTNYGYTF
TRBV5-8,.,TRBJ2-2,many,TGTGCCAGGACCAGAATACCAGGGGAGCTGTTTTTT,CARTRIPGELFF
TRBV7-2,.,TRBJ1-4,.,TGTGCCAGCAGCAGCGGGATTAATGAAAAACTGTTTTTT,CASSSGINEKLFF
TRBV7-2,.,TRBJ1-2,.,TGTGCCAGCAGCTTAACTACAGGGCACTATGGCTACACCTTC,CASSLTTGHYGYTF
TRBV10-2,.,TRBJ2-1,many,TGCACCAGCAGTGAGTATAGGGGGGCATCGAATGAGCAGTTCTTC,CTSSEYRGASNEQFF
TRBV3-1,TRBD1,TRBJ1-1,few,TGTGCCAGCAGCCAAGATCTGGAGACAGGGGTTGCTTTCTTT,CASSQDLETGVAFF
TRBV19,.,TRBJ1-3,many,TGTGCCAGTAGTCCCGAACGGACGGATTCTCCCTCTGGAAACACCATATATTTT,CASSPERTDSPSGNTIYF
TRBV5-1,.,TRBJ2-7,many,TGCGCCAGCAGCTTCGCAGGGGCCTACGAGCAGTACTTC,CASSFAGAYEQYF
TRBV5-5,TRBD1,TRBJ1-6,few,TGTGCCAGCAGCACGGGACAGGGGGAAGCACCCCTCCACTTT,CASSTGQGEAPLHF
TRBV24-1,TRBD1,TRBJ1-2,.,TGTGCCACCAGTGAAGACAGGGGGGGTAACTATGGCTACACCTTC,CATSEDRGGNYGYTF
TRBV2,.,TRBJ2-7,.,TGTGCCAGCAGCCAGAACAGGGGAGGGTCCGAGCAGTACTTC,CASSQNRGGSEQYF
TRBV12-3/TRBV12-4,.,TRBJ1-6,.,TGTGCCAGCAGTTTTTACCAGGGAGGGAATTCACCCCTCCACTTT,CASSFYQGGNSPLHF
TRBV2,TRBD1,TRBJ1-6,.,TGTGCCAGCAGTGAGGGGGACAGCGTTAATTCACCCCTCCACTTT,CASSEGDSVNSPLHF
TRBV27,.,TRBJ1-5,.,TGTGCCAGCAGTTTATCGGGGGGGGCTTATAGCAATCAGCCCCAGCATTTT,CASSLSGGAYSNQPQHF
TRBV11-2,TRBD1,TRBJ1-1,.,TGTGCCAGCAGCTCCACAGGGGACACTGAAGCTTTCTTT,CASSSTGDTEAFF
TRBV19,TRBD2,TRBJ2-3,.,TGTGCCAGTAGTACTACTAGCGGGGGGGCCACAGATACGCAGTATTTT,CASSTTSGGATDTQYF
TRBV27,.,TRBJ1-2,many,TGTGCCAGCAGTTTATCGGTGGAGGGAGGAAATGGCTACACCTTC,CASSLSVEGGNGYTF
TRBV6-1,TRBD2,TRBJ2-5,.,TGTGCCAGCAGACGAGGACTAGCGGGGGCTGGGGGGGAGGCCCAGTACTTC,CASRRGLAGAGGEAQYF
TRBV27,.,TRBJ1-6,many,TGTGCCAGCAGTTTACACGGGACGACAGGCTCTTTTTCACCCCTCCACTTT,CASSLHGTTGSFSPLHF
TRBV2,.,TRBJ1-6,.,TGTGCCAGCAGGGGAACAGGGACTGGAAATTCACCCCTCCACTTT,CASRGTGTGNSPLHF
TRBV4-3,.,TRBJ1-4,many,TGCGCCAGCAGCCAGGGGTCCGATGAAAAACTGTTTTTT,CASSQGSDEKLFF
TRBV10-3,.,TRBJ2-7,once,TGTGCCAGCAGTTACTCGCCAGGATTCTCCGAGCAGTACTTC,CASSYSPGFSEQYF
TRBV25-1,TRBD1,TRBJ2-7,.,TGTGCCAGCAGTGGGGGGGACAGGGGCATCTACCGACTACAATACGAGCAGTACTTC,CASSGGDRGIYRLQYEQYF
TRBV6-1,.,TRBJ1-1,.,TGTGCCAGCAGCGAGGAGTTCGACCGGGACGAAGCTTTCTTT,CASSEEFDRDEAFF
TRBV27,.,TRBJ2-5,few,TGTGCCAGCAGCCCTGGGAATCAAGAGACCCAGTACTTC,CASSPGNQETQYF
TRBV6-5,.,TRBJ2-7,many,TGTGCCAGCAGTTACCTCGGCCCGTTGAGCTCCTACGAGCAGTACTTC,CASSYLGPLSSYEQYF
TRBV10-1,.,TRBJ2-3,.,TGCGCCAGCAGTGAGTCCGGGTTTGCAGGTACGCAGTATTTT,CASSESGFAGTQYF
TRBV12-3/TRBV12-4,.,TRBJ1-6,many,TGTGCCAGCAGTTTCGCAATCCCAGGTTCACCCCTCCACTTT,CASSFAIPGSPLHF
TRBV14,TRBD1,TRBJ2-3,many,TGTGCCAGCAGCCGAGGTCACAGGGGGTACTACGCAGATACGCAGTATTTT,CASSRGHRGYYADTQYF
TRBV24-1,.,TRBJ1-5,.,TGTGCCACCAGTGATAGTGATCAGCCCCAGCATTTT,CATSDSDQPQHF
TRBV11-1,TRBD2,TRBJ2-3,.,TGTGCCAGCAGCTTAAGCATGGGGGGGGCAGATACGCAGTATTTT,CASSLSMGGADTQYF
TRBV2,TRBD1,TRBJ2-1,.,TGTGCCAGCAGTGGGACAGGGGGCAGCGGGGGGGAGCAGTTCTTC,CASSGTGGSGGEQFF
TRBV2,.,TRBJ1-1,many,TGTGCCAGCAGTGACGGCCTGCAGGTGAACACTGAAGCTTTCTTT,CASSDGLQVNTEAFF
TRBV10-3,TRBD2,TRBJ2-3,few,TGTGCCATCAGTGAGACCGGACTAGCCACAGATACGCAGTATTTT,CAISETGLATDTQYF
TRBV9,TRBD2,TRBJ2-3,.,TGTGCCAGCAGCGGAAGACTAGCGGGGGGGCGGTCAGATACGCAGTATTTT,CASSGRLAGGRSDTQYF
TRBV7-3,TRBD2,TRBJ2-3,many,TGTGCCAGCAGCGTACTAGCGGGGGGGCCAAATACGCAGTATTTT,CASSVLAGGPNTQYF
TRBV19,.,TRBJ1-1,.,TGTGCCAGTAGTATCGCCAGGGGAGTAGGAACTGAAGCTTTCTTT,CASSIARGVGTEAFF
TRBV7-8,TRBD1,TRBJ1-1,.,TGTGCCAGCAGCGTAGGGACAGGGCCCACTGAAGCTTTCTTT,CASSVGTGPTEAFF
TRBV2,.,TRBJ1-6,.,TGTGCCAGCAGTGAAGCGCTGGGGGATCTGTCACCCCTCCACTTT,CASSEALGDLSPLHF
TRBV7-8,.,TRBJ2-6,.,TGTGCCAGCAGCCCAGGGGCCAGGCTAATCTCTGGGGCCAACGTCCTGACTTTC,CASSPGARLISGANVLTF
TRBV12-5,.,TRBJ1-1,many,TGTGCTAGTGGCGGCCGGGCGAACACTGAAGCTTTCTTT,CASGGRANTEAFF
TRBV25-1,.,TRBJ1-6,.,TGTGCCAGCAGTGACGGGACACGGAATTCACCCCTCCACTTT,CASSDGTRNSPLHF
TRBV4-1,.,TRBJ1-1,many,TGCGCCAGCAGCCAAGATCCACAGGGGAACACTGAAGCTTTCTTT,CASSQDPQGNTEAFF
TRBV6-6,TRBD2,TRBJ2-1,.,TGTGCCAGCAGCAAGGGACTAGCGATGACAGGGGTGGAGCAGTTCTTC,CASSKGLAMTGVEQFF
TRBV7-2,TRBD1,TRBJ1-5,.,TGTGCCAGCAGCTTAAGGGACAGGGGACAGCCCCAGCATTTT,CASSLRDRGQPQHF
TRBV20-1,.,TRBJ2-1,.,TGCAGTGCTAGCGGGCAGCTAAATGAGCAGTTCTTC,CSASGQLNEQFF
TRBV6-5,TRBD1,TRBJ1-2,.,TGTGCCAGCAGTTACGGGACAGGGGGCGCTGGCTACACCTTC,CASSYGTGGAGYTF
TRBV19,.,TRBJ2-5,.,TGTGCCAGTAGTATTGGGGGGAACCAAGAGACCCAGTACTTC,CASSIGGNQETQYF
TRBV27,.,TRBJ2-1,many,TGTGCCAGCAGTTCCCACAATGAGCAGTTCTTC,CASSSHNEQFF
TRBV6-4,.,TRBJ1-2,many,TGTGCCAGCAGTGACTCGGGGCAGGGCTATGGCTACACCTTC,CASSDSGQGYGYTF
TRBV10-3,TRBD1,TRBJ1-3,.,TGTGCCACCAGTGATTCAGACAGGGCTGGGGCTGGAAACACCATATATTTT,CATSDSDRAGAGNTIYF
TRBV6-5,.,TRBJ2-1,.,TGTGCCAGCAGTTACTTCGGGGACCAGGGTTCCCCAGGGCGTCGGGTCTTC,CASSYFGDQGSPGRRVF
TRBV5-6,.,TRBJ1-2,.,TGTGCCAGCAGCTCCGCAGAGACGAACACCGGGGAGCTGGACTATGGCTACACCTTC,CASSSAETNTGELDYGYTF
TRBV13,.,TRBJ2-2,many,TGTGCCAGCAGCTTCTGGGGCACCGGGGAGCTGTTTTTT,CASSFWGTGELFF
TRBV19,.,TRBJ1-5,many,TGTGCCAGCAATTTTCCCAGTCAGCCCCAGCATTTT,CASNFPSQPQHF
TRBV19,TRBD1,TRBJ2-2,.,TGTGCCAGCCAACCTATAAGGGGGCAGACCGGGGAGCTGTTTTTT,CASQPIRGQTGELFF
TRBV5-4,.,TRBJ1-1,.,.,CASSLRGGAGRDPVLRDTEAFF